This T cell receptor beta chain is from a study of T cells in Graves' hyperthyroidism and ophthalmopathy. Study-wide background: At initial diagnosis, before any treatment had begun, peripheral blood was obtained.

This clonotype was seen repeatedly, ten times or more. Antigen unknown. Findings of the study overall: Using 13 V-J features, a model discriminated ophthalmopathy from stable hyperthyroidism. Before onset, by a median of around six months, the model predicted ophthalmopathy. The blood repertoire included most of the expanded thyroid clonotypes above 0.001.

Between the trimmed V and J ends, which lost 0 bases and 8 bases, there was a span of 16 bases. Germline V lookup: CDR1 DFQATT, CDR2 SNEGSKA (reference sequence). The CDR3 loop spans 14 amino acids. Amplified TCR beta CDR3 regions derived from RNA transcripts. In the first-round RT-PCR of the TCR CDR3, the HTBI primer set was used. TCRdb reprocessed the multiplex PCR reads with MiXCR, giving one entry per CDR3 protein. Here the sample spans 500,000 to 550,000 distinct CDR3 sequences, 15% to 20% being singletons. The rearrangement uses TRBV20-1 and TRBJ1-1; unclear D gene. Sequenced: blood. The receptor was isolated from a man aged 35 to 55 with Graves' ophthalmopathy. For the CDR3, the DNA is TGCAGTGCTAGAGATCCCTCTCGTGGTCCAGAAGCTTTCTTT. This encodes CSARDPSRGPEAFF.